What follows describes a single TCR beta chain. Its target is not known. The data were taken from a study of cytomegalovirus exposure and HLA in healthy donors. The CDR3 loop spans 15 amino acids. The junction had 4 bases not matched to a gene; V was cut back by 2 bases and J by 5 bases. Germline-derived CDR1 and CDR2 are GTSNPN and SVGIG (reference sequence). PCR used 60 Vbeta primers and 13 Jbeta primers. This table comes from immunoSEQ multiplex PCR, and its TCRdb copy is limited to in-frame clones, with some not included. The profile shows more than 200,000 clones, around 85% of them singletons. General study results and limits: Sequence variants that were highly shared formed a cluster that was likely a sequencing artifact. More than 150 TCR beta chains were listed as cytomegalovirus-associated.

J is TRBJ2-5 and V is TRBV30; 14 bases map to TRBD2. The origin of this receptor is a girl aged 2-15 years in good health and CMV-seronegative. Sequenced material: PBMCs. In DNA form, the CDR3 reads TGTGCCTGGAGTCTGGGACTAGCGGGAGTGGAGACCCAGTACTTC. Protein sequence: CAWSLGLAGVETQYF.